A selection of T cell receptor beta chains follows, all from one sample in a study of blood T cell repertoires in COVID-19. Sequencing used immunoSEQ multiplex PCR; TCRdb keeps in-frame clones, though not all of them. The table lists just over 300,000 clones, 70% to 90% of them singletons. The sample comprised PBMCs or T cells enriched from blood (not recorded which). These receptors all stem from a man aged 30 to 39 who had recovered from COVID-19. Both conserved end residues are part of each CDR3. A D gene is named only where the DNA matches it firmly. Clone size is not always given. Where it is, it says once, few, many or a class for expanded clones.

V gene	J gene	D gene	clone size	CDR3 protein	CDR3 DNA
TRBV28	TRBJ2-1	NA	NA	CASSPPGAGSYNEQFF	TGTGCCAGCAGTCCCCCTGGGGCCGGCTCCTACAATGAGCAGTTCTTC
TRBV6-5	TRBJ1-2	NA	NA	CASRRGGESMDYTF	TGTGCCAGCAGACGAGGGGGTGAGTCTATGGACTACACCTTC
TRBV14	TRBJ2-1	TRBD1	NA	CASSQDSIRDRINNEQFF	TGTGCCAGCAGCCAAGATAGCATCAGGGACAGGATAAACAATGAGCAGTTCTTC
TRBV9	TRBJ2-5	NA	NA	CASSLSLQETQYF	TGTGCCAGCAGCTTATCCCTCCAAGAGACCCAGTACTTC
TRBV6-6	TRBJ2-6	TRBD2	NA	CASSRGLAGNSGANVLTF	TGTGCCAGCAGTCGAGGACTAGCGGGTAACTCTGGGGCCAACGTCCTGACTTTC
TRBV2	TRBJ2-3	TRBD2	NA	CASRALGREGPDTQYF	TGTGCCAGCAGAGCGTTAGGACGGGAGGGCCCAGATACGCAGTATTTT
TRBV7-8	TRBJ1-5	NA	NA	CASSSGLRDYSNQPQHF	TGTGCCAGCAGCTCGGGTCTGAGGGACTATAGCAATCAGCCCCAGCATTTT
TRBV9	TRBJ2-3	NA	NA	CASSATTRPLGGSTDTQYF	TGTGCCAGCAGCGCCACGACGCGGCCTCTTGGCGGGAGCACAGATACGCAGTATTTT
TRBV6-5	TRBJ2-3	NA	few	CASSDSIRDTQYF	TGTGCCAGCAGCGACTCCATACGCGATACGCAGTATTTT
TRBV4-1	TRBJ1-2	NA	once	CASSQDRGFNYGYTF	TGCGCCAGCAGCCAAGATCGGGGTTTTAACTATGGCTACACCTTC
TRBV2	TRBJ2-7	NA	NA	CASRTGYEQYF	TGTGCCAGCAGAACAGGGTACGAGCAGTACTTC
TRBV5-6	TRBJ1-1	TRBD1	NA	CASSSGGDRPTEAFF	TGTGCCAGCAGCTCCGGTGGGGACAGGCCTACTGAAGCTTTCTTT
TRBV11-3	TRBJ2-5	TRBD1	NA	CASSFRGQGQETQYF	TGTGCCAGCAGCTTTAGGGGACAGGGACAAGAGACCCAGTACTTC
TRBV5-1	TRBJ2-2	NA	NA	CASSLLNGGTGELFF	TGCGCCAGCAGCCTTTTAAACGGGGGCACCGGGGAGCTGTTTTTT
TRBV5-4	TRBJ2-3	NA	NA	CASSPTEESPVDTQYF	TGTGCCAGCAGCCCGACGGAGGAAAGCCCCGTGGATACGCAGTATTTT
TRBV5-5	TRBJ1-2	TRBD1	NA	CASRPHHTSDRGYGYTF	TGTGCCAGCAGGCCCCACCACACCTCGGACAGGGGCTATGGCTACACCTTC
TRBV5-6	TRBJ2-1	NA	few	CASSLEGDRAYNEQFF	TGTGCCAGCAGCTTGGAGGGGGATCGGGCCTACAATGAGCAGTTCTTC
TRBV29-1	TRBJ2-7	TRBD1	NA	CSAASGQVYEQYF	TGCAGCGCAGCCTCGGGACAGGTCTACGAGCAGTACTTC
TRBV20-1	TRBJ2-1	NA	NA	CSASPGDEQFF	TGCAGTGCTAGCCCGGGAGATGAGCAGTTCTTC
TRBV27	TRBJ2-3	NA	NA	CASSPVAPFADTQYF	TGTGCCAGCAGCCCGGTCGCCCCTTTCGCTGATACGCAGTATTTT
TRBV5-4	TRBJ2-3	TRBD2	NA	CASSFIGGGGTDTQYF	TGTGCCAGCAGCTTTATTGGCGGGGGAGGGACAGATACGCAGTATTTT